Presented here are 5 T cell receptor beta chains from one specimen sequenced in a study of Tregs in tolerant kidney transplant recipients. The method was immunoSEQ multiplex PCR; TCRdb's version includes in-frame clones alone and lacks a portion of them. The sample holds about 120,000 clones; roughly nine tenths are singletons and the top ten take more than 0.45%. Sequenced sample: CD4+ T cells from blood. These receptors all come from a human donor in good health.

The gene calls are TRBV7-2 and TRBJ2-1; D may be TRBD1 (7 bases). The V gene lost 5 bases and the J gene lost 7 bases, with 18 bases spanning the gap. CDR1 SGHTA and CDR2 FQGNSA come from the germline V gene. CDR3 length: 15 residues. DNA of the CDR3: TGTGCCAGCAGCCGCGGGGACAGTTTAGCTAATGAGCAGTTCTTC. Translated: CASSRGDSLANEQFF.

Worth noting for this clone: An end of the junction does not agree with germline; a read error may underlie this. The CDR3 DNA sequence: TGTGCCACCAGTCCTTCAGGAACAGGGTTCTACGAGCAGTACTTC. Its translation is CATSPSGTGFYEQYF. The rearrangement joins TRBV2 to TRBJ2-7, with D perhaps TRBD1 (6 bases). Germline V lookup: CDR1 SNHLY, CDR2 FYNNEI. The CDR3 contains 15 residues.

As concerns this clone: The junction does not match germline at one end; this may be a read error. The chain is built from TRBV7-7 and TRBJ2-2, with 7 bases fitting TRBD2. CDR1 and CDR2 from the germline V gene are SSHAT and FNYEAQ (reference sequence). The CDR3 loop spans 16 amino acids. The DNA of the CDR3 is TGTGCTAGCAGCCCATACGTATACGCGGGGGTCGGGGAGCTGTTTTTT. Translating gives CASSPYVYAGVGELFF.

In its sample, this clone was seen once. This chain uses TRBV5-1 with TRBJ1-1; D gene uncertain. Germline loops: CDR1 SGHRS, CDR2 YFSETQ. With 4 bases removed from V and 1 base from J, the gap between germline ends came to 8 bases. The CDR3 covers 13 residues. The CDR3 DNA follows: TGCGCCAGCAGCCTGCACGGGAACACTGAAGCTTTCTTT. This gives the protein CASSLHGNTEAFF.

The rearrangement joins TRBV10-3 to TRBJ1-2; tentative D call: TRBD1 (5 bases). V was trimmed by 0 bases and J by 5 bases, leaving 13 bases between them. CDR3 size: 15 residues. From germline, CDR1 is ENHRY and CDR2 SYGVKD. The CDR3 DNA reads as TGTGCCATCAGTGAGTCGGCAGGGCAGCCTTATGGCTACACCTTC. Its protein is CAISESAGQPYGYTF.